The TCR beta chain described here comes from a study of blood T cell repertoires in COVID-19. Turning to the study itself: COVID-19 samples, acute and convalescent, were from the United States, Italy and Spain. T cells, B-cell-depleted T cells, or PBMCs provided the cDNA or gDNA that served as material.

The CDR3 consists of 12 residues. V shed 3 bases, J shed 8 bases, and the junction held 1 base outside the gene matches. Germline V CDR1 and CDR2: SEHNR, FQNEAQ (reference sequence). This clone is a singleton in its sample. Under the authors' procedure: Using reference gene primer amplification, nucleated cell counts were estimated. The repertoire was sequenced with immunoSEQ multiplex PCR; TCRdb's copy has only in-frame clones and lacks some. V, J and clone size are taken as reported in that table, and D and trimming were inferred from the DNA itself. In the table there are about 96,000 clones, approximately 84% of which are singletons.

Sequences were obtained from peripheral blood. This sequence was found in a woman aged 60 to 75 with acute or convalescent COVID-19. J is TRBJ2-1 and V is TRBV7-9, with 7 bases identical to TRBD1. The CDR3: CASSFTGDEQFF. CDR3 nucleotides: TGTGCCAGCAGCTTTACAGGGGATGAGCAGTTCTTC.